This T cell receptor (beta chain) was sequenced for a study of OX40 agonist ivuxolimab in advanced cancers. Findings of the study overall: CD4+ and CD8+ T cells in blood underwent clonal expansion by week 6 at 0.1 to 3.0 mg/kg. Antigen specificity of clonally expanded peripheral T cells was not established.

In regard to this clone: Antigen unknown.

The method was immunoSEQ multiplex PCR; TCRdb's version includes in-frame clones alone and lacks a portion of them. This repertoire shows roughly 50,000 clones, about 90% found once; its top ten account for 6.5% to 7.5%. The CDR3 consists of 16 residues. Germline lookup yields CDR1 SGHAT and CDR2 FQNNGV. Trimming removed 3 bases from V and 0 bases from J, with 11 bases in between. The chain links TRBV11-2 to TRBJ1-4; D is possibly TRBD1 (5 bases). This specimen consisted of CD4+ or CD8+ T cells sorted from blood, obtained in a trial of the OX40 agonist ivuxolimab. The clonotype was recovered from an adult with an advanced solid tumor such as melanoma, head and neck, liver or kidney cancer. The CDR3: CASSFRGFSTNEKLFF. The CDR3 nucleotides read TGTGCCAGCAGCTTTCGGGGCTTTTCAACTAATGAAAAACTGTTTTTT.